This TCR beta chain was identified during a study of T cell repertoires in cytomegalovirus infection (dated by TCRdb to between 2018 and 2020). Concerning the study at large: Alongside well-studied HLA-B-restricted epitopes, the peptide stimulations were aimed at recently identified HLA-C-restricted CMV epitopes, whose presentation resists viral immunomodulation. Donor HLA type was relevant to the analysis, because carriage of CMV infection together with the matching HLA type was indicated by public TCR beta signatures.

Overall results and qualifications from the work: In both this cohort and an independent roughly 330-donor cohort, the cumulative frequency of public TCR beta family members distinguished carriers of CMV infection plus the relevant HLA type. In the ex vivo response, HLA-C-restricted CMV-specific TCR beta clonotypes were dominant, and in two of eight donors the single most frequent clonotype came from this HLA-C-restricted group.

V was cut back by 4 bases and J by 6 bases, leaving a gap of 17 bases between them. Per the germline V gene, LGHNA is the CDR1 and YSLEER is the CDR2. The CDR3 holds 15 amino acids from the cysteine to the phenylalanine. The read is trimmed to its CDR3 DNA, 45 bases read in frame from base 1. This clonotype was counted a few times. Its recognized antigen is unknown. No quality values exist for individual bases; no much larger clone is one base distant. The sample's treatment or condition label, decoded: in vitro stimulation with specific CMV peptide epitopes to enrich CMV-specific T cells. The sequencer listed for this sample is Illumina HiSeq 1500. Using fastp at Q25 and MiXCR, TCRdb reprocessed the public reads and kept productive beta chains. Each CDR3 protein gets just one entry, which takes the most common genes and DNA from the rows behind it. The table for this sample lists just under 500,000 distinct CDR3 sequences; 30% to 40% of them were counted only once. Roughly 15% of the sample is in the top ten clones.

This clonotype originated in a human donor in good health (CMV status not recorded). Some clones in this sample may be carry-over from other donors' samples. This receptor chain uses TRBV4-3 and TRBJ2-3, and possibly TRBD2, on 5 matching bases. The sequencing used cultured PBMCs, collected from culture after CMV antigen stimulation. Read as DNA, the sequence is TGCGCCAGCAGCCCCGGGGTAGCCGCGCTGGATACGCAGTATTTT. Translated, it reads CASSPGVAALDTQYF.